This entry concerns a single T cell receptor (beta chain). The data were taken from a study of PD-L1 blockade in urothelial cancer. The wider study: Median T cell yield per blood sample was about 150,000 cells.

The germline gives CDR1 SGDLS, CDR2 YYNGEE. The CDR3 covers 13 residues. V dropped 2 bases and J dropped 5; count of bases not matched to a gene: 2. Synthetic templates analogous to TCR were spiked into all PCRs individually. Method: immunoSEQ multiplex PCR; TCRdb's copy keeps in-frame clones and lacks some. The sample holds approximately 47,000 clones, around four fifths seen once. The time point was: pretreatment peripheral blood. The rearrangement links TRBV9 to TRBJ1-1, with TRBD1 matching 8 bases. The clonotype was recovered from a man in his fifties with urothelial cancer. Source: PBMCs, taken around atezolizumab (anti-PD-L1) treatment. Here the CDR3 DNA reads TGTGCCAGCAGCGTTGACAGGGGAACTGAAGCTTTCTTT. This translates into CASSVDRGTEAFF.